These 32 T cell receptor beta chains came from one sample sequenced in a study of cytomegalovirus exposure and HLA in healthy donors. In the PCR, 60 Vbeta and 13 Jbeta primers were used. TCRdb's copy holds only in-frame clones and misses some; the assay was immunoSEQ multiplex PCR. This table holds under 200,000 clones, 81% found once. The sequenced material came from PBMCs. These receptors were collected from a man aged 45-60 years in good health and CMV-seronegative.

The gene calls are TRBV6-5 and TRBJ2-2, with 8 bases aligning to TRBD2. CDR3 length equals 15 residues. Germline trimming cut 5 bases from V and 7 bases from J; bases unmatched to any gene: 9. The V gene's germline CDR1 is MNHEY and CDR2 SVGAGI. CDR3 region: CASSPRTGGVGELFF. The CDR3 DNA is TGTGCCAGCAGTCCCCGGACGGGGGGGGTCGGGGAGCTGTTTTTT.

The CDR3 DNA reads as TGCAGCGTAACAAAAGGGGTTGGAGAGCAGTACTTC. Translation gives CSVTKGVGEQYF. This chain uses TRBV29-1 with TRBJ2-7; D is perhaps TRBD1 (5 bases). Germline-derived CDR1 and CDR2 are SQVTM and ANQGSEA. V was trimmed by 6 bases and J by 7 bases, leaving 16 bases between them. The CDR3 contains 12 residues.

This sequence joins TRBV4-3 and TRBJ2-5, with D maybe TRBD2 (6 bases). This CDR3 spans 13 amino acids. V was trimmed by 5 bases and J by 4 bases, leaving 11 bases between them. CDR1 is LGHNA, CDR2 YSLEER, per germline. The chain's CDR3 is CASSASGVETQYF. For the CDR3, the DNA is TGCGCCAGCAGCGCCTCGGGGGTAGAGACCCAGTACTTC.

The chain has TRBV12-5 and TRBJ2-7; no firm D call. The CDR3 consists of 13 residues. Trimming cost V 4 bases and J 3 bases, with 10 bases left between them. CDR1 LGHNT and CDR2 FRNRAP come from the germline V gene. Written as DNA, the CDR3 is TGTGCTAGTGGTTCTCCCCCTTTCTACGAGCAGTACTTC. As protein: CASGSPPFYEQYF.

The chain has TRBV21-1 and TRBJ1-4; the table's D call, TRBD1, was not checked against the DNA. TRBV21-1 is deemed a pseudogene. The CDR3 is 19 residues long. The CDR3 coding sequence is TGTGCCAGCAGCAAATCCCCCGGACAGGGCTCCCTAGGTAATGAAAAACTGTTTTTT. Amino acid sequence: CASSKSPGQGSLGNEKLFF.

CDR3 DNA sequence: TGTGCCAGCAGTGAACTTCCGACAGGGGGGCTCTATGGCTACACCTTC. Protein product: CASSELPTGGLYGYTF. This chain joins TRBV6-1 and TRBJ1-2; 9 positions match TRBD1. CDR3 length equals 16 residues. Germline V gene data show CDR1 as MNHNS and CDR2 as SASEGT. V lost 2 bases, J lost 4 bases, and 8 bases stayed unmatched.

This clone was detected only once. This rearrangement joins TRBV7-9 to TRBJ2-7, with D unresolved. There are 14 residues in the CDR3. Germline CDR1 is SEHNR and CDR2 is FQNEAQ (reference sequence). V lost 4 bases and J lost 0, with 10 bases in between. The CDR3 bases are TGTGCCAGCAGCTCTGAAGCGTACTCCTACGAGCAGTACTTC. Protein product: CASSSEAYSYEQYF. The whole variable domain, remainder taken from reference TRBV7-9 and TRBJ2-7, is DTGVSQNPRHKITKRGQNVTFRCDPISEHNRLYWYRQTLGQGPEFLTYFQNEAQLEKSRLLSDRFSAERPKGSFSTLEIQRTEQGDSAMYLCASSSEAYSYEQYFGPGTRLTVT.

The V and J genes are TRBV9 and TRBJ1-1; tentative D call: TRBD1 (5 bases). In germline, CDR1 is SGDLS, CDR2 YYNGEE. The CDR3 totals 14 residues. V lost 3 bases to trimming and J lost 3 bases, with 12 bases between them. Here the CDR3 DNA reads TGTGCCAGCAGCGAAGACAGTAGTCACACTGAAGCTTTCTTT. Its protein product is CASSEDSSHTEAFF.

The chain recombines TRBV28 with TRBJ2-2; D call uncertain. This CDR3 spans 12 amino acids. CDR1 and CDR2 from the germline V gene are MDHEN and SYDVKM. V gave up 4 bases and J gave up 6 bases, with 6 bases separating them. The CDR3 loop reads CASSSSPGELFF. The DNA of the CDR3 is TGTGCCAGCAGTTCAAGCCCCGGGGAGCTGTTTTTT.

This clone was seen just once. This chain uses TRBV6-5 with TRBJ2-1; unclear D gene. CDR3 size: 14 residues. Per the germline V gene, CDR1 is MNHEY and CDR2 is SVGAGI. Trimming took 2 bases from V and 6 from J, leaving 11 bases between them. CDR3: CASSYIPPGNEQFF. In DNA, the CDR3 is TGTGCCAGCAGTTACATCCCCCCCGGCAATGAGCAGTTCTTC.

This chain links TRBV5-6 with TRBJ2-7, with D possibly being TRBD2 (7 bases). The CDR3 totals 14 residues. V lost 2 bases and J 3 bases, leaving 12 bases between the germline ends. Germline assignment: CDR1 SGHDT and CDR2 YYEEEE. CDR3 DNA: TGTGCCAGCAGCTTAGGGGGGGCTGACTACGAGCAGTACTTC. Protein: CASSLGGADYEQYF.

Here the CDR3 DNA reads TGTGCCAGTAGTCCGCAGGGGAACTACAATGAGCAGTTCTTC. Protein sequence: CASSPQGNYNEQFF. The chain combines TRBV19 with TRBJ2-1; possibly TRBD1 for D (6 bases). The CDR3 loop spans 14 amino acids. The V end was cut by 5 bases, the J end by 3 bases, with 11 bases between. Germline CDR1 reads LNHDA; CDR2 reads SQIVND (reference sequence).

This clone was detected a few times. The chain uses TRBV6-5 and TRBJ1-5, with 10 bases aligning to TRBD1. The CDR3 extends over 14 amino acids. V shed 5 bases and J 9 bases; nucleotides not matched to a gene: 7. Germline loops: CDR1 MNHEY, CDR2 SVGAGI. The CDR3 sequence is CASSPGQGSWPQHF. The CDR3 DNA sequence: TGTGCCAGCAGTCCGGGACAGGGGAGCTGGCCCCAGCATTTT.

This clone was detected once. This chain uses TRBV4-3 with TRBJ1-2; no firm D call. V dropped 1 base and J dropped 1 base, with 10 bases sitting between them. This CDR3 spans 15 amino acids. The germline gives CDR1 LGHNA, CDR2 YSLEER. CDR3 in amino acids: CASSQGWELNYGYTF. The CDR3, as DNA: TGCGCCAGCAGCCAAGGTTGGGAGCTTAACTATGGCTACACCTTC.

J is TRBJ2-7 and V is TRBV7-2, with D perhaps matching TRBD2 (5 bases). This CDR3 region has 17 residues. Trimming stripped 2 bases from V and 2 bases from J, with 19 bases between. From germline, CDR1 is SGHTA and CDR2 FQGNSA. CDR3 sequence reads: CASSLMIGESVAYEQYF. The DNA of the CDR3 is TGTGCCAGCAGCTTAATGATTGGGGAGAGCGTAGCCTACGAGCAGTACTTC.

This chain uses TRBV9 with TRBJ2-7; unclear D gene. V was shortened by 0 bases and J by 1 base, with 8 bases between the two germline ends. The germline V gene encodes CDR1 SGDLS and CDR2 YYNGEE. This CDR3 is 14 amino acids long. The CDR3 sequence is CASSVGLESYEQYF. In DNA form, the CDR3 reads TGTGCCAGCAGCGTAGGGTTAGAATCCTACGAGCAGTACTTC.

The chain carries TRBV5-5 and TRBJ1-6; no firm D call. CDR3 length equals 17 residues. The germline gives CDR1 SGHKS, CDR2 YYEKEE (reference sequence). V was trimmed by 4 bases and J by 5 bases, leaving 19 bases between them. Here the CDR3 DNA reads TGTGCCAGCAGCACCTACAAAACCCCTCGGGATAATTCACCCCTCCACTTT. Amino acid sequence: CASSTYKTPRDNSPLHF.

The genes are TRBV4-2 and TRBJ2-7, with a tentative D call TRBD1 (6 bases). Germline CDR1 and CDR2: LGHNA and YNFKEQ. This CDR3 spans 14 amino acids. The V end was cut by 0 bases, the J end by 2 bases, with 8 bases between. The CDR3 region is CASSQEGGAYEQYF. In DNA form, the CDR3 reads TGTGCCAGCAGCCAAGAAGGGGGTGCCTACGAGCAGTACTTC.

The rearrangement joins TRBV5-4 to TRBJ2-6, with D unclear. V lost 3 bases and J lost 0, with 16 bases in between. The CDR3 contains 18 residues. Per germline, CDR1 SGHNT and CDR2 YYREEE (reference sequence). The CDR3 spells CASSSPPGGFSGANVLTF. CDR3 nucleotides: TGTGCCAGCAGCTCCCCTCCTGGCGGTTTCTCTGGGGCCAACGTCCTGACTTTC.

The rearrangement joins TRBV4-1 to TRBJ1-5, with D possibly matching TRBD1 (6 bases). This CDR3 is built from 15 residues. V was shortened by 4 bases and J by 4 bases, with 14 bases between the two germline ends. Germline lookup yields CDR1 MGHRA and CDR2 YSYEKL. CDR3 bases: TGCGCCAGCAGCCTCATAAGGGGGTCTAATCAGCCCCAGCATTTT. This codes for CASSLIRGSNQPQHF.

The CDR3 loop is CASGTGWYEQYF. CDR3 nucleotide sequence: TGTGCCAGTGGGACAGGGTGGTACGAGCAGTACTTC. V usage is TRBV7-9 and J usage is TRBJ2-7; TRBD1 matches 9 bases. Germline V gene sequence: CDR1 SEHNR, CDR2 FQNEAQ (reference sequence). After removal of 9 bases from V and 4 bases from J, the junction contained 4 bases not matched to a gene. The length of the CDR3 is 12 residues.

The chain couples TRBV4-1 to TRBJ1-5; no firm D call. Germline-derived CDR1 and CDR2 are MGHRA and YSYEKL. V gave up 2 bases and J gave up 4 bases, with 12 bases separating them. CDR3 length: 15 amino acids. As DNA, the CDR3 is TGCGCCAGCAGCCAATACGGGGAGGGAAATCAGCCCCAGCATTTT. Its translation is CASSQYGEGNQPQHF.

V gene TRBV5-1 combines with J gene TRBJ2-7; weak D call: TRBD1 (6 bases). The length of the CDR3 is 13 residues. The V end lost 4 bases, the J end lost 2 bases, and 10 bases lay between the germline ends. Germline values: CDR1 SGHRS, CDR2 YFSETQ. CDR3 in amino acids: CASSPGQPYEQYF. The CDR3 region has the DNA TGCGCCAGCAGCCCTGGACAGCCCTACGAGCAGTACTTC.

The chain joins TRBV7-9 to TRBJ2-7, with 7 bases identical to TRBD2. The CDR3 runs to 15 residues. The junction had 10 bases not matched to a gene; V was cut back by 4 bases and J by 4 bases. CDR1 and CDR2 (germline): SEHNR, FQNEAQ (reference sequence). The CDR3 loop is CASSSQPGGSYEQYF. CDR3 in DNA: TGTGCCAGCAGCTCGCAGCCGGGAGGTAGTTACGAGCAGTACTTC.

The CDR3 DNA sequence: TGTGCCAGCCGGCTGGCGGGGGGGTCCTACAATGAGCAGTTCTTC. Residues: CASRLAGGSYNEQFF. The V and J genes are TRBV27 and TRBJ2-1; 9 bases are a match to TRBD2. After removal of 8 bases from V and 1 base from J, the junction contained 6 bases not matched to a gene. This CDR3 region has 15 residues. Germline V CDR1 and CDR2: MNHEY, SMNVEV (reference sequence).

The rearrangement links TRBV2 to TRBJ1-1, with 7 bases identical to TRBD1. The V gene end was trimmed by 7 bases and the J gene end by 0 bases; junction bases not matched to a gene: 5. CDR3 length: 14 amino acids. Germline-derived CDR1 and CDR2 are SNHLY and FYNNEI. The CDR3 region is CASTSTGVNTEAFF. In DNA form, the CDR3 reads TGTGCCAGCACATCTACAGGGGTGAACACTGAAGCTTTCTTT. Supplemented by reference TRBV2 and TRBJ1-1, the full variable domain reads EPEVTQTPSHQVTQMGQEVILRCVPISNHLYFYWYRQILGQKVEFLVSFYNNEISEKSEIFDDQFSVERPDGSNFTLKIRSTKLEDSAMYFCASTSTGVNTEAFFGQGTRLTVV.

The J gene is TRBJ1-2, the V gene TRBV4-1; D possibly corresponds to TRBD1 (5 bases). The CDR3 totals 13 residues. V was cut by 2 bases and J by 4 bases, with 8 bases left in between. CDR1 is MGHRA, CDR2 YSYEKL, per germline. This CDR3 reads CASSQRTGYGYTF. DNA for the CDR3: TGCGCCAGCAGCCAACGAACAGGCTATGGCTACACCTTC.

The rearrangement links TRBV18 to TRBJ2-1; TRBD1 matches at 7 bases. Germline V gene lookup returns CDR1 KGHSH and CDR2 LQKENI. V was clipped by 1 base and J by 8 bases; unmatched bases: 8. The CDR3 is 15 amino acids. CDR3 DNA sequence: TGTGCCAGCTCACCACAGGGGGCGCCGGGTGATGAGCAGTTCTTC. Its protein product is CASSPQGAPGDEQFF.

The chain is built from TRBV11-2 and TRBJ1-1, with D possibly matching TRBD1 (5 bases). The V gene lost 3 bases and the J gene lost 0 bases, with 11 bases spanning the gap. The CDR3 consists of 15 residues. Germline values: CDR1 SGHAT, CDR2 FQNNGV. The CDR3 region is CASSLQGPLNTEAFF. In DNA, the CDR3 is TGTGCCAGCAGCTTGCAGGGTCCCTTGAACACTGAAGCTTTCTTT.

This chain connects TRBV7-2 to TRBJ2-1; 7 bases are a match to TRBD1. V lost 1 base to trimming and J lost 2 bases; unmatched junction nucleotides: 5. Germline lookup yields CDR1 SGHTA and CDR2 FQGNSA. This CDR3 comprises 16 residues. The CDR3 reads CASSLGYRGPYNEQFF. In DNA form, the CDR3 reads TGTGCCAGCAGCTTAGGATACAGGGGTCCCTACAATGAGCAGTTCTTC.

The chain has TRBV15 and TRBJ2-5, with a tentative D call TRBD2 (6 bases). This CDR3 spans 15 amino acids. Per germline, CDR1 LNHNV and CDR2 YYDKDF (reference sequence). Deletions cut 1 base from V and 5 bases from J, with 14 bases between. The chain's CDR3 is CATSRGGDTKETQYF. Here the CDR3 DNA reads TGTGCCACCAGCAGAGGCGGGGATACAAAGGAGACCCAGTACTTC.

V gene TRBV18 combines with J gene TRBJ1-2, with a weak D call TRBD1 (6 bases). The germline CDR1 and CDR2 sequences are KGHSH and LQKENI. This CDR3 contains 14 residues. The V gene lost 6 bases and the J gene lost 0 bases, with 11 bases spanning the gap. CDR3 loop: CASSQQGSNYGYTF. DNA for the CDR3: TGTGCCAGCTCGCAACAGGGATCTAACTATGGCTACACCTTC.